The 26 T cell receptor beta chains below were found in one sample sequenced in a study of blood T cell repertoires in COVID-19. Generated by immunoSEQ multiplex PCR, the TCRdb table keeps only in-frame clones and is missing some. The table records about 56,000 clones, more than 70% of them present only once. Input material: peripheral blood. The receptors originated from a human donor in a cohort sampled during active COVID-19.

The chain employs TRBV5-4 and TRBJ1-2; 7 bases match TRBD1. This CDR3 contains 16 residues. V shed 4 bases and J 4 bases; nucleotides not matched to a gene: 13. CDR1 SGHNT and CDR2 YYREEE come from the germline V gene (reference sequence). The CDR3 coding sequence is TGTGCCAGCAGCATACAACCGACAGGGCTCGCCTATGGCTACACCTTC. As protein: CASSIQPTGLAYGYTF.

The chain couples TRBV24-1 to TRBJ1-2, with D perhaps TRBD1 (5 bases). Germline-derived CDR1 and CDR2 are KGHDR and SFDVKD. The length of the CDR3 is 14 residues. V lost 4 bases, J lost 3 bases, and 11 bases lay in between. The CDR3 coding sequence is TGTGCCACCAGTGACGCAGGGTCTGACTATGGCTACACCTTC. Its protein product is CATSDAGSDYGYTF.

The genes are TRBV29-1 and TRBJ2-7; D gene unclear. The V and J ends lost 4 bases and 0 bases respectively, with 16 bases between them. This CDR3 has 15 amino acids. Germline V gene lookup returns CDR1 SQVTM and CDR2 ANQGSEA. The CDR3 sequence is CSVGPQAGGSYEQYF. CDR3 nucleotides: TGCAGCGTTGGTCCCCAAGCCGGCGGCTCCTACGAGCAGTACTTC.

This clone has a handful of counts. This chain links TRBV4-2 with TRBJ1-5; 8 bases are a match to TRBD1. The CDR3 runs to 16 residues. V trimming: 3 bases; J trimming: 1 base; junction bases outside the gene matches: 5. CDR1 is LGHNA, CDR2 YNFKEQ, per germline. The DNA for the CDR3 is TGTGCCAGCAGCCAGGCACAGGGGGAGAGCAATCAGCCCCAGCATTTT. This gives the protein CASSQAQGESNQPQHF.

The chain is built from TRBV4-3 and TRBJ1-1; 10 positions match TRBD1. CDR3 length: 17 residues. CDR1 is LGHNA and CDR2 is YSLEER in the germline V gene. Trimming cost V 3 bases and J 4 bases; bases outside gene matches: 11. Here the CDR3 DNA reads TGCGCCAGCAGCCAGGGGACCCGGACAGGGGGTCGCACTGAAGCTTTCTTT. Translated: CASSQGTRTGGRTEAFF.

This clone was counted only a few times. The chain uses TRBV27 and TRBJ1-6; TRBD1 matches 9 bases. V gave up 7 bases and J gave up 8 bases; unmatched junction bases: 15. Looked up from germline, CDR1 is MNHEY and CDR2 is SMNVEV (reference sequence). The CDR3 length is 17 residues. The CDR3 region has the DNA TGTGCCAGCACCTCGGTCATTAGGACAGGGGCGGATTCACCCCTCCACTTT. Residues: CASTSVIRTGADSPLHF.

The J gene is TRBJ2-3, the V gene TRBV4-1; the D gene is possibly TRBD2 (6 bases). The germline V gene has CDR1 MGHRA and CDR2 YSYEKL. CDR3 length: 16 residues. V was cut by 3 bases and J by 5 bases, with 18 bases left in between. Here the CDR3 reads CASSHSPGEVRDTQYF. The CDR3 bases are TGCGCCAGCAGCCACAGTCCGGGGGAGGTAAGAGATACGCAGTATTTT.

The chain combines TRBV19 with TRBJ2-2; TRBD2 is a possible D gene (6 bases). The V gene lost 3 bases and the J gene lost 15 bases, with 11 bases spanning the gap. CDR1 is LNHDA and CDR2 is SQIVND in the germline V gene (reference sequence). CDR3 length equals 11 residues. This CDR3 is CASSIPGVVFF. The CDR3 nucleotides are TGTGCCAGTAGTATTCCGGGAGTGGTGTTTTTT.

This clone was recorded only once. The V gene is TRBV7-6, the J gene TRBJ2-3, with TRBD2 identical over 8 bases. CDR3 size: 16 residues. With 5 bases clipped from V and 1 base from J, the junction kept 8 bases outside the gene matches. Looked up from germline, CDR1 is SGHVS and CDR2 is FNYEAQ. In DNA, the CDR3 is TGTGCCAGCAGCCCCCGGACTAGCTTGGGCACAGATACGCAGTATTTT. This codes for CASSPRTSLGTDTQYF.

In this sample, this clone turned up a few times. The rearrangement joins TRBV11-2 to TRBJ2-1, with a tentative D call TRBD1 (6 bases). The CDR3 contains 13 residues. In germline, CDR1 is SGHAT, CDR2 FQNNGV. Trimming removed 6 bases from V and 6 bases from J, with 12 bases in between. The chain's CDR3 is CASRTGTLNEQFF. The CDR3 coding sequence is TGTGCCAGCAGGACCGGGACACTCAATGAGCAGTTCTTC.

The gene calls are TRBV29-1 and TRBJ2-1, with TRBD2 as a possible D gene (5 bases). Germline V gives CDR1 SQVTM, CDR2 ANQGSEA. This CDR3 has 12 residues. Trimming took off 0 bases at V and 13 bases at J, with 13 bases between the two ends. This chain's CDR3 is CSVEDQAVNQFF. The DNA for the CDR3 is TGCAGCGTTGAAGATCAAGCGGTAAACCAGTTCTTC.

The DNA of the CDR3 is TGCGCCAGCAGCTTGGGAGTAGCGGGGGGGTTCAACGAGCAGTACTTC. Translation: CASSLGVAGGFNEQYF. This chain links TRBV5-1 with TRBJ2-7; 11 bases match TRBD2. V gave up 0 bases and J gave up 5 bases; unmatched junction bases: 7. The CDR3 has 16 amino acids. The V gene's germline CDR1 is SGHRS and CDR2 YFSETQ.

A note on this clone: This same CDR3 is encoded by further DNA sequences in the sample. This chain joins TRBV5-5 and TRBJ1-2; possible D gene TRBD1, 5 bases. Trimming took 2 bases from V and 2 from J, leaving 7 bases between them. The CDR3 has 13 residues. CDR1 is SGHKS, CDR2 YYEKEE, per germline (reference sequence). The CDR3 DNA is TGTGCCAGCAGCTTCCAGGGAAACTATGGCTACACCTTC. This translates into CASSFQGNYGYTF.

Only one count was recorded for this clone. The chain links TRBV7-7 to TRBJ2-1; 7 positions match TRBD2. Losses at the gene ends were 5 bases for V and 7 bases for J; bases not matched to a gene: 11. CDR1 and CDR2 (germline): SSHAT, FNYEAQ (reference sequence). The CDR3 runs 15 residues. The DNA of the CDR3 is TGTGCCAGCAGCCCGAGGACTAGTCCGAGGAATGAGCAGTTCTTC. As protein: CASSPRTSPRNEQFF.

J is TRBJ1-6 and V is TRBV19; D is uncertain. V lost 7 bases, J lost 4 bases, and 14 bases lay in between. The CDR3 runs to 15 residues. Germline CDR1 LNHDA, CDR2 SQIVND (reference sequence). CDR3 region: CASKLGLLYNSPLHF. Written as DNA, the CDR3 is TGTGCCAGTAAGTTAGGACTGCTTTATAATTCACCCCTCCACTTT.

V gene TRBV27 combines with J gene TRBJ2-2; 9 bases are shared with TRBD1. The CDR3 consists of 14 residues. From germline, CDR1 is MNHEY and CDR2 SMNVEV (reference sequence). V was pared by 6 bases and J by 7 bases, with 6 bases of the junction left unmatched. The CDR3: CASRGTGRGGELFF. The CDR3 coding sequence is TGTGCCAGCAGGGGGACAGGGAGGGGCGGGGAGCTGTTTTTT.

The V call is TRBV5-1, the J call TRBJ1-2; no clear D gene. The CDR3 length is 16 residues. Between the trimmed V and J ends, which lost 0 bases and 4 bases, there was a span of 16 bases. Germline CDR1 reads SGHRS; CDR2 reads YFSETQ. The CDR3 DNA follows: TGCGCCAGCAGCTTGGAATTTACAGTTAAATCCTATGGCTACACCTTC. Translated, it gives CASSLEFTVKSYGYTF.

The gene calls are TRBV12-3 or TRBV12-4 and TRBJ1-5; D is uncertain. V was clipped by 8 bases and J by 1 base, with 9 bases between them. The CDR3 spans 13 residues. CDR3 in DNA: TGTGCCAGCCGGTCGGGGAGCAATCAGCCCCAGCATTTT. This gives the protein CASRSGSNQPQHF.

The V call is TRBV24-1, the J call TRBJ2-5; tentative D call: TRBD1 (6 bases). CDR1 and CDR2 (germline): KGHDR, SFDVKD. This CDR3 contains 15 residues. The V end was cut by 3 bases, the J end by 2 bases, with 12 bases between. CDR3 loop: CATSDAQGPQETQYF. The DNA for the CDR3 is TGTGCCACCAGTGATGCACAGGGACCACAAGAGACCCAGTACTTC.

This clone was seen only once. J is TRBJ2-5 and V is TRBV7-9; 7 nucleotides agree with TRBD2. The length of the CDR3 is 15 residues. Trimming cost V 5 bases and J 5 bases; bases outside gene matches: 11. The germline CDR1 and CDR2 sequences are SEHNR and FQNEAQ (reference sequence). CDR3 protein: CASSPRGDLLETQYF. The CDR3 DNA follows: TGTGCCAGCAGCCCCCGGGGGGATCTTCTGGAGACCCAGTACTTC.

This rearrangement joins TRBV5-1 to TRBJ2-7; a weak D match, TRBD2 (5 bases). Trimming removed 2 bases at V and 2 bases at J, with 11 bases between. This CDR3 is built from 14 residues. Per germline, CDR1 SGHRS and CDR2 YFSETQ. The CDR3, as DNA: TGCGCCAGCAGCTTTTCCGGGGTCGCCTACGAGCAGTACTTC. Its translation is CASSFSGVAYEQYF.

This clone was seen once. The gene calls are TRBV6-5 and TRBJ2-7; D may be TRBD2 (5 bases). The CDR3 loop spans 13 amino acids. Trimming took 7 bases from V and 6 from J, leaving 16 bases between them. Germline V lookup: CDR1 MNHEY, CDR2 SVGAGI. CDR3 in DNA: TGTGCCAGCAAGGAGAGAGGGTCTCGCGAGCAGTACTTC. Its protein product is CASKERGSREQYF.

This CDR3 is CASSRTGSLGSPLHF. In DNA, the CDR3 is TGTGCCAGCAGTCGTACGGGGTCTTTGGGTTCACCCCTCCACTTT. V and J are TRBV7-6 and TRBJ1-6; D is ambiguous. Deletions cut 6 bases from V and 9 bases from J, with 18 bases between. The CDR3 spans 15 residues. Germline values: CDR1 SGHVS, CDR2 FNYEAQ. Together with reference TRBV7-6 and TRBJ1-6, the CDR3 gives the full variable domain: GAGVSQSPRYKVTKRGQDVALRCDPISGHVSLYWYRQALGQGPEFLTYFNYEAQQDKSGLPNDRFSAERPEGSISTLTIQRTEQRDSAMYRCASSRTGSLGSPLHFGNGTRLTVT.

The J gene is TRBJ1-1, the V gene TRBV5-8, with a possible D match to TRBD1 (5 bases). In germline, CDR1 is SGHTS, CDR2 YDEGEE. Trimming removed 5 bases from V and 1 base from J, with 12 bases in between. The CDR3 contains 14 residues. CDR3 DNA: TGTGCCAGCAGGCACAGGACGGCGAACACTGAAGCTTTCTTT. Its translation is CASRHRTANTEAFF.

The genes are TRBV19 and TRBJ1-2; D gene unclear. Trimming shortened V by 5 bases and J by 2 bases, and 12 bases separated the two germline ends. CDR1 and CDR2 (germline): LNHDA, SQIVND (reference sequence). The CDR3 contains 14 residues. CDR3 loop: CASSEIGSNYGYTF. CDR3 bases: TGTGCCAGTAGTGAAATCGGGTCCAACTATGGCTACACCTTC.

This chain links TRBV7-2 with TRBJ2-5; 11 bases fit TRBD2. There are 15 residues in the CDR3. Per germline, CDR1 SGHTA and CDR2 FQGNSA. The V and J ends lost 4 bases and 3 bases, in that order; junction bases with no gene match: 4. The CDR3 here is CASSSNSGGEETQYF. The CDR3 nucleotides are TGTGCCAGCAGCTCAAATAGCGGGGGGGAAGAGACCCAGTACTTC.